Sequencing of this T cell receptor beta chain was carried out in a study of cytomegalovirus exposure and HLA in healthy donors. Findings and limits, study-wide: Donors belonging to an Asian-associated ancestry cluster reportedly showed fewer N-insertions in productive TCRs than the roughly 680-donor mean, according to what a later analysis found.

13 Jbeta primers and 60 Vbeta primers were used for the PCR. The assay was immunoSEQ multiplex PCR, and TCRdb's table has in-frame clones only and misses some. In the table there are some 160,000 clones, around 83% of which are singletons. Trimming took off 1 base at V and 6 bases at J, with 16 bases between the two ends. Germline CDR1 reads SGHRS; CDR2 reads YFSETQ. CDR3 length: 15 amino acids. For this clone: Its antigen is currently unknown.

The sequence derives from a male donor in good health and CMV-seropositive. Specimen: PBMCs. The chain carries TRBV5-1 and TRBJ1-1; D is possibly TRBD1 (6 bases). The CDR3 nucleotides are TGCGCCAGCAGCTTGATTCAGGGGCCGCGGGCTGAAGCTTTCTTT. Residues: CASSLIQGPRAEAFF.